The source of this TCR beta chain is a study of cytomegalovirus exposure and HLA in healthy donors. This CDR3 is 15 amino acids long. After removal of 8 bases from V and 1 base from J, the junction contained 8 bases not matched to a gene. The germline CDR1 and CDR2 sequences are SNHLY and FYNNEI. PCR was performed using 60 Vbeta and 13 Jbeta primers. Libraries were prepared by immunoSEQ multiplex PCR; TCRdb keeps only in-frame clonotypes and omits some of them. This table has 300,000 or so clones, 70% to 90% appearing once. The gene calls are TRBV2 and TRBJ1-5; 7 positions match TRBD1. This receptor was identified in a woman aged 40 to 50 in good health and CMV-seropositive. Sequencing was carried out using PBMCs. CDR3 loop: CASSRGQVSNQPQHF. The CDR3 DNA follows: TGTGCCAGCTCGAGGGGGCAGGTAAGCAATCAGCCCCAGCATTTT.